What follows are 25 T cell receptor beta chains derived from one specimen sequenced in a study of shared clonotypes between healthy human individuals. Data came from immunoSEQ multiplex PCR; TCRdb stores just in-frame clones and leaves some out. The sample records under 1,900,000 clones, around 98.5% being singletons. The specimen was naive CD4+ T cells sorted from blood. The subset is: CD45RA+ positively selected. Receptors originate from a young man in good health.

CDR3 DNA: TGTGCCAGCAGCTTGGTAGGCCATGAAGCTTTCTTT. It specifies CASSLVGHEAFF. This sequence joins TRBV5-5 and TRBJ1-1, with D hard to call. CDR1 SGHKS and CDR2 YYEKEE come from the germline V gene (reference sequence). The V gene lost 0 bases and the J gene lost 7 bases, with 7 bases spanning the gap. The CDR3 covers 12 residues.

The chain uses TRBV14 and TRBJ2-5; TRBD1 is a possible D gene (6 bases). V lost 3 bases to trimming and J lost 7 bases, with 18 bases between them. Germline CDR1 is SGHDN and CDR2 is FVKESK. CDR3 length: 15 amino acids. The CDR3 DNA is TGTGCCAGCAGCCATTTCGATACAGGGTTAGGGACCCAGTACTTC. Translated: CASSHFDTGLGTQYF.

This clone was found once. This rearrangement joins TRBV28 to TRBJ2-1; tentatively, D is TRBD1 (6 bases). CDR1 and CDR2 from the germline V gene are MDHEN and SYDVKM. This CDR3 has 16 amino acids. Trimming pared 3 bases from V and 5 bases from J, leaving 17 bases between. The CDR3 here is CASSFPLWGPNNEQFF. The CDR3 nucleotides are TGTGCCAGCAGTTTCCCTCTTTGGGGGCCTAACAATGAGCAGTTCTTC.

This clone was seen just once. The genes are TRBV28 and TRBJ2-4, with 7 bases that match TRBD2. Germline V gene sequence: CDR1 MDHEN, CDR2 SYDVKM. The J segment lost 0 bases and the V segment lost 3 bases, leaving 17 bases of the junction unmatched. This CDR3 has 20 amino acids. CDR3 in amino acids: CASSFLTPGLNLLAKNIQYF. DNA of the CDR3: TGTGCCAGCAGTTTTTTAACGCCGGGACTAAACCTACTAGCCAAAAACATTCAGTACTTC. The full variable domain, its missing parts supplied by reference TRBV28 and TRBJ2-4, is DVKVTQSSRYLVKRTGEKVFLECVQDMDHENMFWYRQDPGLGLRLIYFSYDVKMKEKGDIPEGYSVSREKKERFSLILESASTNQTSMYLCASSFLTPGLNLLAKNIQYFGAGTRLSVL.

The rearrangement links TRBV25-1 to TRBJ1-1; D gene uncertain. The CDR3 has 11 amino acids. The V and J ends lost 3 bases and 10 bases respectively, with 9 bases between them. The germline CDR1 and CDR2 sequences are MGHDK and SYGVNS. The CDR3 is CASSDTVGAFF. CDR3 DNA sequence: TGTGCCAGCAGTGATACCGTCGGAGCTTTCTTT.

The chain combines TRBV28 with TRBJ2-7, with 9 bases aligning to TRBD2. V lost 5 bases, J lost 4 bases, and 3 bases stayed unmatched. This CDR3 is built from 13 residues. Germline-derived CDR1 and CDR2 are MDHEN and SYDVKM. CDR3: CASSRSGRYEQYF. CDR3 coding DNA: TGTGCCAGCAGTCGCAGCGGGAGGTACGAGCAGTACTTC.

V and J are TRBV7-9 and TRBJ2-2; unclear D gene. V dropped 0 bases and J dropped 4 bases, with 9 bases sitting between them. The CDR3 covers 15 residues. Germline CDR1 reads SEHNR; CDR2 reads FQNEAQ (reference sequence). The CDR3 nucleotides read TGTGCCAGCAGCTTAGCCAGCGAGGTCACCGGGGAGCTGTTTTTT. It encodes CASSLASEVTGELFF.

As to this clone: The sample carries other DNA sequences with the same CDR3. The chain is built from TRBV5-1 and TRBJ2-5; 8 bases line up with TRBD1. In germline, CDR1 is SGHRS, CDR2 YFSETQ. The CDR3 is 14 residues long. V was clipped by 1 base and J by 3 bases; unmatched bases: 2. The CDR3 reads CASSLLTGEETQYF. In DNA, the CDR3 is TGCGCCAGCAGCTTGTTGACAGGGGAAGAGACCCAGTACTTC.

CDR3 nucleotides: TGCGCCAGCAGCCAAGGGGGTAGCGGGAGCGAAGCAGATACGCAGTATTTT. Its protein product is CASSQGGSGSEADTQYF. The chain is built from TRBV4-1 and TRBJ2-3; 9 bases are a match to TRBD2. The V gene end was trimmed by 1 base and the J gene end by 4 bases; junction bases not matched to a gene: 9. The CDR3 contains 17 residues. Germline assignment: CDR1 MGHRA and CDR2 YSYEKL.

In DNA form, the CDR3 reads TGTGCCAGCAGCGTTATAGGGGCGGCTGAGCAGTTCTTC. This translates into CASSVIGAAEQFF. The rearrangement uses TRBV9 and TRBJ2-1, with a weak D call TRBD1 (5 bases). Trimming removed 2 bases from V and 9 bases from J, with 12 bases in between. In germline, CDR1 is SGDLS, CDR2 YYNGEE. This CDR3 comprises 13 residues.

The J gene is TRBJ2-3, the V gene TRBV7-6; no reliable D call. V was trimmed by 1 base and J by 0 bases, leaving 2 bases between them. This CDR3 comprises 13 residues. Looked up from germline, CDR1 is SGHVS and CDR2 is FNYEAQ. The CDR3 DNA reads as TGTGCCAGCAGCTTAGGTAGCACAGATACGCAGTATTTT. Amino acid sequence: CASSLGSTDTQYF.

The chain couples TRBV5-1 to TRBJ2-1; 15 nucleotides line up with TRBD2. The junction had 3 bases not matched to a gene; V was cut back by 1 base and J by 7 bases. In germline, CDR1 is SGHRS, CDR2 YFSETQ. The CDR3 has 16 amino acids. CDR3 sequence (DNA): TGCGCCAGCAGCTTGATTGGGACTAGCGGGGGGAATGAGCAGTTCTTC. It encodes CASSLIGTSGGNEQFF.

This chain links TRBV9 with TRBJ1-3, with 8 positions matching TRBD1. Trimming at V came to 2 bases and at J to 1 base, leaving 5 bases not matched to a gene. CDR1 and CDR2 (germline): SGDLS, YYNGEE. This CDR3 is 16 amino acids long. The CDR3 nucleotides read TGTGCCAGCAGCGTTGACAGGGGAAGTTCTGGAAACACCATATATTTT. Translated: CASSVDRGSSGNTIYF. The full variable domain, in which reference TRBV9 and TRBJ1-3 provide the parts outside the CDR3, is DSGVTQTPKHLITATGQRVTLRCSPRSGDLSVYWYQQSLDQGLQFLIQYYNGEERAKGNILERFSAQQFPDLHSELNLSSLELGDSALYFCASSVDRGSSGNTIYFGEGSWLTVV.

The genes are TRBV5-4 and TRBJ2-7, with D tentatively TRBD1 (5 bases). Germline CDR1 is SGHNT and CDR2 is YYREEE (reference sequence). This CDR3 spans 14 amino acids. V was cut by 0 bases and J by 1 base, with 8 bases left in between. Here the CDR3 DNA reads TGTGCCAGCAGCTTGGACCAGGGTTCCTACGAGCAGTACTTC. Translating it yields CASSLDQGSYEQYF.

About this clone: Other DNA sequences from this sample encode an identical CDR3 as well. The chain links TRBV28 to TRBJ2-2; D is uncertain. The CDR3 is 14 amino acids. The V end lost 3 bases, the J end lost 1 base, and 6 bases lay between the germline ends. Germline V lookup: CDR1 MDHEN, CDR2 SYDVKM. CDR3 sequence reads: CASSLYGNTGELFF. CDR3 bases: TGTGCCAGCAGTTTGTACGGGAACACCGGGGAGCTGTTTTTT.

The chain employs TRBV7-6 and TRBJ2-7; TRBD1 agrees at 9 bases. The germline V gene encodes CDR1 SGHVS and CDR2 FNYEAQ. Trimming took 5 bases from V and 3 from J; bases not matched to a gene: 11. The CDR3 loop spans 16 amino acids. The CDR3, as DNA: TGTGCCAGCAGCGGGTACAGGGGGCCCTTTAACTACGAGCAGTACTTC. Translating it yields CASSGYRGPFNYEQYF.

V gene TRBV5-4 combines with J gene TRBJ2-7, with 16 bases lining up with TRBD2. The junction had 10 bases not matched to a gene; V was cut back by 4 bases and J by 9 bases. From germline, CDR1 is SGHNT and CDR2 YYREEE (reference sequence). The CDR3 length is 16 residues. The CDR3 protein is CASSPSGTSGRAGQYF. The DNA of the CDR3 is TGTGCCAGCAGCCCCTCCGGGACTAGCGGGAGGGCCGGGCAGTACTTC. Full variable domain (outside the CDR3, taken from reference TRBV5-4 and TRBJ2-7): ETGVTQSPTHLIKTRGQQVTLRCSSQSGHNTVSWYQQALGQGPQFIFQYYREEENGRGNFPPRFSGLQFPNYSSELNVNALELDDSALYLCASSPSGTSGRAGQYFGPGTRLTVT.

As concerns this clone: The same CDR3 can be traced to other DNA sequences in this sample. The chain links TRBV20-1 to TRBJ1-5, with TRBD1 as a possible D gene (6 bases). CDR3 length equals 11 residues. V was clipped by 5 bases and J by 5 bases, with 7 bases between them. Germline V lookup: CDR1 DFQATT, CDR2 SNEGSKA (reference sequence). This chain's CDR3 is CSAAGDQPQHF. The DNA for the CDR3 is TGCAGTGCTGCAGGGGATCAGCCCCAGCATTTT.

A word on this clone: The sample contains more than one DNA sequence encoding this CDR3. The chain is built from TRBV7-9 and TRBJ1-4; D perhaps matches TRBD1 (6 bases). Germline CDR1 reads SEHNR; CDR2 reads FQNEAQ (reference sequence). This CDR3 has 15 residues. Trimming removed 5 bases from V and 1 base from J, with 11 bases in between. The DNA for the CDR3 is TGTGCCAGCAGCCCCAGGGGAGGAACTAATGAAAAACTGTTTTTT. Amino acid sequence: CASSPRGGTNEKLFF.

The rearrangement joins TRBV5-1 to TRBJ2-3, with 7 bases lining up with TRBD2. The junction had 6 bases not matched to a gene; V was cut back by 4 bases and J by 1 base. Germline values: CDR1 SGHRS, CDR2 YFSETQ. CDR3 length: 15 amino acids. The DNA for the CDR3 is TGCGCCAGCAGCGTGACTAGCTTGGGCACAGATACGCAGTATTTT. Translating it yields CASSVTSLGTDTQYF.

The rearrangement joins TRBV30 to TRBJ2-7, with D possibly being TRBD2 (7 bases). Trimming removed 3 bases from V and 2 bases from J, with 14 bases in between. The CDR3 contains 14 residues. Germline loops: CDR1 GTSNPN, CDR2 SVGIG (reference sequence). The chain's CDR3 is CAWSLGGVTYEQYF. In nucleotides, the CDR3 is TGTGCCTGGAGCCTAGGGGGGGTGACCTACGAGCAGTACTTC.

The chain is built from TRBV4-2 and TRBJ2-5, with no clear D. Germline assignment: CDR1 LGHNA and CDR2 YNFKEQ. This CDR3 contains 12 residues. Trimming pared 5 bases from V and 3 bases from J, leaving 7 bases between. CDR3 DNA sequence: TGTGCCAGCAGCTACAGTGAAGAGACCCAGTACTTC. It translates to CASSYSEETQYF.

This clone was seen only once. The J gene is TRBJ2-1, the V gene TRBV5-1, with a tentative D call TRBD1 (6 bases). CDR3 length: 15 amino acids. From germline, CDR1 is SGHRS and CDR2 YFSETQ. Trimming removed 0 bases at V and 7 bases at J, with 14 bases between. CDR3 residues: CASSLASGELNEQFF. For the CDR3, the DNA is TGCGCCAGCAGCTTGGCGTCAGGGGAACTGAATGAGCAGTTCTTC. Full variable domain (outside the CDR3, taken from reference TRBV5-1 and TRBJ2-1): KAGVTQTPRYLIKTRGQQVTLSCSPISGHRSVSWYQQTPGQGLQFLFEYFSETQRNKGNFPGRFSGRQFSNSRSEMNVSTLELGDSALYLCASSLASGELNEQFFGPGTRLTVL.

The chain employs TRBV7-9 and TRBJ2-1, with D possibly TRBD1 on 6 matching bases. Per germline, CDR1 SEHNR and CDR2 FQNEAQ (reference sequence). Trimming shortened V by 2 bases and J by 15 bases, and 11 bases separated the two germline ends. This CDR3 is built from 11 residues. CDR3 residues: CASSLSQGRFF. Here the CDR3 DNA reads TGTGCCAGCAGCTTATCACAGGGACGGTTCTTC.

In regard to this clone: At the DNA level, this CDR3 is encoded by other sequences in the same sample as well. The V and J genes are TRBV28 and TRBJ2-7; D ambiguous. This CDR3 has 12 amino acids. From germline, CDR1 is MDHEN and CDR2 SYDVKM. Deletions cut 2 bases from V and 3 bases from J, with 5 bases between. DNA for the CDR3: TGTGCCAGCAGTTTAGGCGGCTACGAGCAGTACTTC. Amino acid sequence: CASSLGGYEQYF.